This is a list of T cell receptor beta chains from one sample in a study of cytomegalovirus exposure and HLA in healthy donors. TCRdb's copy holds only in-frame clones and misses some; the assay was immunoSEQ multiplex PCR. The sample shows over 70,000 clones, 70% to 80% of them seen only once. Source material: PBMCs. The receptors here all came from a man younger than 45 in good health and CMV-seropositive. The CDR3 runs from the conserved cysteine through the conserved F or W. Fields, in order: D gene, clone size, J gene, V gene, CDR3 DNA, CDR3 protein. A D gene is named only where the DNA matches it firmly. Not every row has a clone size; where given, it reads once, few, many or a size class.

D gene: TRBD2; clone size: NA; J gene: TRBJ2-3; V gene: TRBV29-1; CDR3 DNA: TGCAGCGTTAAGGGACTAGCGGGAGCTTATACGCAGTATTTT; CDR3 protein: CSVKGLAGAYTQYF
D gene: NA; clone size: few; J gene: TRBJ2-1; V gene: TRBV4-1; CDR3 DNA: TGCGCCAGCAGCCCCTGGTGGGGGCCCCCCTACAATGAGCAGTTCTTC; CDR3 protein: CASSPWWGPPYNEQFF
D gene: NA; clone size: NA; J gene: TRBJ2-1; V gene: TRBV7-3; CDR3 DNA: TGTGCCAGCAGCCAGAATCCCCTGCTTGAGGTCAATGAGCAGTTCTTC; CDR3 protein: CASSQNPLLEVNEQFF
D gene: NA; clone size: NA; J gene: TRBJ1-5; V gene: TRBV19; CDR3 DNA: TGTGCCAGTAGTAGCAGGGTAACGGGCGAGCAGCCCCAGCATTTT; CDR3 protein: CASSSRVTGEQPQHF
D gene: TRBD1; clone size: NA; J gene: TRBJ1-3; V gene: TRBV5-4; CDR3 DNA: TGTGCCAGCAGCCCGGGACAGGGCCGCTCTGGAAACACCATATATTTT; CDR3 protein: CASSPGQGRSGNTIYF
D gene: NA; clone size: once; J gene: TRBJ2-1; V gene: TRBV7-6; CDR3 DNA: TGTGCCAGCAGCTTAACGGGGGAGCCCCATGGGGAGCAGTTCTTC; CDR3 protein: CASSLTGEPHGEQFF
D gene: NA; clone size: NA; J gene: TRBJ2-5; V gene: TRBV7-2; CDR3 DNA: TGTGCCAGCAGCTTAGGCAGGGCAGAGACCCAGTACTTC; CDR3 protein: CASSLGRAETQYF
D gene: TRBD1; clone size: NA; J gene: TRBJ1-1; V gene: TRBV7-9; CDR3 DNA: TGTGCCAGCAGCGCTACGACAGGGGGAGACACTGAAGCTTTCTTT; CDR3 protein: CASSATTGGDTEAFF
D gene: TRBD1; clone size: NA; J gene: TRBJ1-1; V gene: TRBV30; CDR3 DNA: TGTGCCTGGAGAGGGGACAGGGGAACTGAAGCTTTCTTT; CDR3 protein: CAWRGDRGTEAFF
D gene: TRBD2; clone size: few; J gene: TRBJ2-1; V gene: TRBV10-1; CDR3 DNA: TGCGCCAGCAGTGATCCGCGGGGGGATTACAATGAGCAGTTCTTC; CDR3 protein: CASSDPRGDYNEQFF
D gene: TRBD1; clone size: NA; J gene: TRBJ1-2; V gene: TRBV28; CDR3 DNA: TGTGCCAGCAGTTCAGGGGGCTATGGCTACACCTTC; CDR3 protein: CASSSGGYGYTF
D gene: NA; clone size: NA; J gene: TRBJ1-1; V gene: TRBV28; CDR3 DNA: TGTGCCAGCAGTTTGGGCCCCTACACTGAAGCTTTCTTT; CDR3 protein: CASSLGPYTEAFF
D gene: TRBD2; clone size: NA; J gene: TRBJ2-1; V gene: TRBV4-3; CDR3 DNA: TGCGCCAGCAGCCAGGAAACTAGCGATCGAGGCAATGAGCAGTTCTTC; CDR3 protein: CASSQETSDRGNEQFF
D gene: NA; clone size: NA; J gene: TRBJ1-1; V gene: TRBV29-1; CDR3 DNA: TGCAGCTCCGGGGAGGGTGAAGCTTTCTTT; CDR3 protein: CSSGEGEAFF
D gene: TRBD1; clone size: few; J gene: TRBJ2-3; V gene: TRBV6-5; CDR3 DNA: TGTGCCAGCAGTTACTCCGGGACAGGGGCAGATACGCAGTATTTT; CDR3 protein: CASSYSGTGADTQYF
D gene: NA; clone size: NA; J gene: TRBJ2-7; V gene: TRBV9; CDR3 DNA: TGTGCCAGCAGCGTAGAACCTAGGGGGGAGCAGTACTTC; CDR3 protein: CASSVEPRGEQYF
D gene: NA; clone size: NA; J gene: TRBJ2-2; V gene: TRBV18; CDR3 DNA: TGTGCCAGCTCACCCAACCCGGGACAGAACACCGGGGAGCTGTTTTTT; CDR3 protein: CASSPNPGQNTGELFF
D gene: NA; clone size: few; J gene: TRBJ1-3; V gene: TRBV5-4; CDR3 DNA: TGTGCCAGCAGCTTCCCCGGGACACGTGGAAACACCATATATTTT; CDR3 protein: CASSFPGTRGNTIYF
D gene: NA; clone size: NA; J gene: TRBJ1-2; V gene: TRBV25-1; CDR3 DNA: TGTGCCAGCAGTGATTGGCGGGGGAGGGAATATGGCTACACCTTC; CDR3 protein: CASSDWRGREYGYTF
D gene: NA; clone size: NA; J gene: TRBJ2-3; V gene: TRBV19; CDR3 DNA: TGTGCCTCTAGAGAGGGTATTAGCACAGATACGCAGTATTTT; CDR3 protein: CASREGISTDTQYF
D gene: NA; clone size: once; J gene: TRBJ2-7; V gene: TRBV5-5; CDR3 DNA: TGTGCCAGCAGCTTGTACATCTCTTGGCAGTACTTC; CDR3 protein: CASSLYISWQYF
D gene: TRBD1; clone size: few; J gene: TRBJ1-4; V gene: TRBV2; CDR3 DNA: TGTGCCAGCATTGGACCCGGGACAGGGCTCGGTGAAAAACTGTTTTTT; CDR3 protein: CASIGPGTGLGEKLFF
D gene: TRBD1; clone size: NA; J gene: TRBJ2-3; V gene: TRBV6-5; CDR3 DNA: TGTGCCAGCAGTTACTTGGGACAGGAGGATACGCAGTATTTT; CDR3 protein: CASSYLGQEDTQYF
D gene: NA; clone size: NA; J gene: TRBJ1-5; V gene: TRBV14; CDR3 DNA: TGTGCCAGCACTACCGAAGGAACAGTCGGTCAGCCCCAGCATTTT; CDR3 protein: CASTTEGTVGQPQHF
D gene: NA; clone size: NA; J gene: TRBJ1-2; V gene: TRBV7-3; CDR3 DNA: TGTGCCAGCAGCGGTATGGAGAAAGAGGGCTACACCTTC; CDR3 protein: CASSGMEKEGYTF
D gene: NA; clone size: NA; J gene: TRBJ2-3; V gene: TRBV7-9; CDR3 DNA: TGTGCCAGCAGCTTAAGAGTAGGGCCGGGGGGCAGCACAGATACGCAGTATTTT; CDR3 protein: CASSLRVGPGGSTDTQYF
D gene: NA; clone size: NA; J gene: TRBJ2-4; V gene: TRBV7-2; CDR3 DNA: TGTGCCAGCAGCCCAAGAGAAAACATTCAGTACTTC; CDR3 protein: CASSPRENIQYF
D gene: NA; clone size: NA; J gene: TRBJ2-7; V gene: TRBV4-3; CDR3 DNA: TGCGCCAGCAGCCAAGGTCAGGGCTCTTACGAGCAGTACTTC; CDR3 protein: CASSQGQGSYEQYF
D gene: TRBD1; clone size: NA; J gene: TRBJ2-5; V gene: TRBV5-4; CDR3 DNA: TGTGCCAGCAGCTTGGGGACAGGGATTCAAGTCACCCAGTACTTC; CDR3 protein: CASSLGTGIQVTQYF
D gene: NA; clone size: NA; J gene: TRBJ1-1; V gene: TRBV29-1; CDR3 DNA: TGCAGCGTTGGACAGTTGAACACTGAAGCTTTCTTT; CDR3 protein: CSVGQLNTEAFF
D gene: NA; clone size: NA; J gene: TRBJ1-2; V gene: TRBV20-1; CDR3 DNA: TGCAGTGCTAGACAGGGTGCTGGCTACCCCTTC; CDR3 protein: CSARQGAGYPF
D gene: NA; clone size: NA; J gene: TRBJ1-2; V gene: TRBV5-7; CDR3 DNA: TGTGCCAGCAGCTTACCCAGGGTGCATGGCTACACCTTC; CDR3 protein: CASSLPRVHGYTF
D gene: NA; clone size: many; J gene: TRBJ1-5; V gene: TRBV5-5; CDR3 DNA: TGTGCCAGCAGCGAGGGGGACCCCCAGCAGCCCCAGCATTTT; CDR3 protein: CASSEGDPQQPQHF
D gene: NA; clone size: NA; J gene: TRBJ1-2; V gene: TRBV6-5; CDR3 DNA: TGTGCCAGCAGTTACAACAGGTTTGGCTACACCTTC; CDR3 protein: CASSYNRFGYTF
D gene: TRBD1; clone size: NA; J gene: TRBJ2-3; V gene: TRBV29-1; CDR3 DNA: TGCAGCGCCCGGACAGGGGGCACAGATACGCAGTATTTT; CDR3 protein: CSARTGGTDTQYF
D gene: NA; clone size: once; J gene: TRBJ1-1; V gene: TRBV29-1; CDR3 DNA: TGCAGCGTCGTTGACAGGAACACTGAAGCTTTCTTT; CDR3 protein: CSVVDRNTEAFF
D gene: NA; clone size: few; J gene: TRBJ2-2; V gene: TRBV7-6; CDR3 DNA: TGTGCCAGCACCAGGAGGGCGGACACCGGGGAGCTGTTTTTT; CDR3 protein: CASTRRADTGELFF
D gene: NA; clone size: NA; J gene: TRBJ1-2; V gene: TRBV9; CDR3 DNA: TGTGCCAGCAGCCCGGACACCACGAACTATGGCTACACCTTC; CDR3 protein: CASSPDTTNYGYTF
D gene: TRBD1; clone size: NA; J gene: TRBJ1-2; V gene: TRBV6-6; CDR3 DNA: TGTGCCAGCAGTTATCAGGGGGCAGGCTATGGCTACACCTTC; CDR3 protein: CASSYQGAGYGYTF
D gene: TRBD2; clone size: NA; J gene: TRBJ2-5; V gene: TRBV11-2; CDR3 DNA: TGTGCCAGCAGCTCCCGCGGGCTAGCGGTTATAGAGACCCAGTACTTC; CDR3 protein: CASSSRGLAVIETQYF
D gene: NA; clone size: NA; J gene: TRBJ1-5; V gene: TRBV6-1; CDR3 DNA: TGTGCCAGCAGTGAAGGGGAGGGTGGGTCGAAAACCCAGCATTTT; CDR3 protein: CASSEGEGGSKTQHF
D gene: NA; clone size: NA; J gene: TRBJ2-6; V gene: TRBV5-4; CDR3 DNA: TGTGCCAGCAGCTTAGCCGGGGCCAACGTCCTGACTTTC; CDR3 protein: CASSLAGANVLTF
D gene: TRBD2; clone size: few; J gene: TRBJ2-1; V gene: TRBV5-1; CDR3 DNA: TGCGCCAGCAGCTCTAGCGGGACCAACTCCTACAATGAGCAGTTCTTC; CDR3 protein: CASSSSGTNSYNEQFF
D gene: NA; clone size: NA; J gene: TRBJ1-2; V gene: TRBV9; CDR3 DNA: TGTGCCAGCAGCGTACGGGTCGACTATGGCTACACCTTC; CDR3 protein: CASSVRVDYGYTF
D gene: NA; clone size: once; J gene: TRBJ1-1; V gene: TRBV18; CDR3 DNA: TGTGCCAGCTCACCACCGTCTTGGGGACAATCGAACACTGAAGCTTTCTTT; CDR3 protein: CASSPPSWGQSNTEAFF
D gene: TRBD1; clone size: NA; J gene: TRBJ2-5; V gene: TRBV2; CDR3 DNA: TGTGCCAGCACCCGGGACAGGAGTATTGGCGTGGAGACCCAGTACTTC; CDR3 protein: CASTRDRSIGVETQYF
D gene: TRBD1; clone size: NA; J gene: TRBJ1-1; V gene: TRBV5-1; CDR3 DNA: TGCGCCAGCAGCTTGGGGCCAGGGGGCATGAACACTGAAGCTTTCTTT; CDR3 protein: CASSLGPGGMNTEAFF
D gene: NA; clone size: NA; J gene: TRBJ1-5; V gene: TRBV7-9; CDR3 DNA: TGTGCCAGCAGCTTACTCGACAGGTCCAGCCCTTATAGCAATCAGCCCCAGCATTTT; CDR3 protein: CASSLLDRSSPYSNQPQHF
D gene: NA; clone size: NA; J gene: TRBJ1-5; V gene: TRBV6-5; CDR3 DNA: TGTGCCAGCAGTTACTCCTCAGGGGTCAATCAGCCCCAGCATTTT; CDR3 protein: CASSYSSGVNQPQHF
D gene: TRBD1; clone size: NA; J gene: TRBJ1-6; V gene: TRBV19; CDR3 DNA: TGTGCCAGTAGCGACAGGGATAGGGATTCACCCCTCAACTTT; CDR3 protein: CASSDRDRDSPLNF